One T cell receptor beta chain is described in this entry. This entry is derived from a study of cytomegalovirus exposure and HLA in healthy donors. PCR primers comprised 60 Vbeta and 13 Jbeta primers. The protocol was immunoSEQ multiplex PCR, while the TCRdb copy is restricted to in-frame clones and leaves out a portion. The data contain approximately 150,000 clones, roughly three quarters of them singletons. The receptor was derived from a middle-aged woman in good health and CMV-seropositive. The material sequenced was PBMCs.

The CDR3 DNA reads TGTGCCAGCTCTCGCGGGGGCCGAGAGACCCAGTACTTC. Translating it yields CASSRGGRETQYF. The V and J genes are TRBV7-9 and TRBJ2-5; possible D gene TRBD2, 7 bases. Trimming removed 8 bases from V and 4 bases from J, with 14 bases in between. Germline values: CDR1 SEHNR, CDR2 FQNEAQ (reference sequence). The CDR3 sequence is 13 residues long.